This TCR beta chain was identified during a study of T cell responses to AZD1222 COVID-19 vaccine. On this clone: Its target is not known.

Broader study findings: Dominant CD4 TCR responses targeted spike regions 160-218 and 743-854.

CDR1 and CDR2 (germline): LNHDA, SQIVND (reference sequence). V lost 6 bases, J lost 1 base, and 4 bases stayed unmatched. The CDR3 spans 14 residues. Produced via immunoSEQ multiplex PCR; TCRdb's table is partial and in-frame only. The sample carries 100,000 to 150,000 clones, 88% recorded once. The receptor's source is an adult in good health. Sequenced here: peripheral blood, sampled on day 0 of AZD1222 vaccination. The V and J genes are TRBV19 and TRBJ2-7; 9 bases map to TRBD2. Here the CDR3 DNA reads TGTGCCAGTAGACGAGCGGGAGGATCCTACGAGCAGTACTTC. This encodes CASRRAGGSYEQYF.